This T cell receptor beta chain stems from a study of tissue T cells after allogeneic stem cell transplantation (dated by TCRdb to between 2020 and 2023). Background for the entire study: Using research autopsies of patients with and without GVHD, plus mouse models of GVHD, the study profiled TCR beta repertoires across many tissues. The human part of the study was a prospective observational study with no blinding and no randomization. The full study reports these points: The study did not determine which tissue TCRs were alloreactive or antigen-specific, and some clones might have been persisting host cells. The patient cohort was small and varied clinically, and sampling depth was recognized as a limitation. Within patients, how anatomically similar tissues were was a major factor shaping TCR repertoire composition, regardless of disease or transplant status. Not many T cell clones showed up in more than one patient, yet clustering based on motifs uncovered repertoire signatures that were shared across patients in a tissue-specific way. In both patients and mice, T cells from blood and spleen covered only a limited part of the TCR repertoire found in tissues.

Explained via the paper, the time point label denotes: mouse harvest day 7 after allogeneic transplant. Each mouse graft consisted of 10^7 T-cell-depleted bone marrow cells plus 10^6 splenic CD5+ T cells and was given by tail vein injection. GVHD in mice was modeled with a major MHC-mismatch B6 (H2b) into BALB/c (H2d) model, and tissues were profiled at day 7 or 14. On day 7 or 14 post-transplant, mouse tissues and retro-orbital blood were harvested with separate sterile tools for each animal, and livers were flushed beforehand. Before genomic DNA was isolated with the DNeasy Blood & Tissue Kit, mouse tissues were minced with razor blades in buffered saline. Receptor amplification or capture employed the immunoSEQ multiplex PCR assay. Adaptive Biotechnologies performed TCRbeta CDR3 sequencing at survey depth and reported CDR3 sequences, V/J genes, productive frequency, and template counts. TCR beta CDR3 regions were amplified from genomic DNA rather than RNA. Turning to the authors' computational methods: Pairwise repertoire overlap between tissues was quantified with Jensen-Shannon divergence, where 1 means complete divergence and 0 identical. Tissues were clustered by single-linkage agglomerative hierarchical clustering of pairwise JSD values and displayed as dendrograms. GLIPH2 was run on all patient samples with simulation_depth 1000, kmer_min_depth 3 and cdr3_length_cutoff 8, and groups with more than two unique CDR3s were retained. A standardized tissue-overlap score extrapolated Jaccard GLIPH-group overlap across patients to a standard repertoire size of 1000 clones. To look at how diversity was associated with clinical or experimental variables, linear mixed-effect models were used, with tissue treated as a fixed effect and individual treated as a random effect. In TCRdb, the immuneACCESS table is reduced to in-frame sequences with V and J assigned. These tables do not hold every clone; where another copy was compared, an unresolved V gene accounts for under half, and the others remain unexplained. Clonal size and the V and J genes are those of that table, whereas D and trimming came from the DNA. A total of some 7,000 clones appear in this sample, more than 45% of them only once. The ten most abundant clones make up around 7.8% of the sample.

For this clone: It has no known antigen specificity. The gene nomenclature and germline references here are murine. With the read ending 1 residue before the CDR3 end, the germline J gene is used to fill in that end.

The germline V end is reduced by 6 bases and the J end by 4 bases; junction bases left unmatched: 5. The CDR3 sequence holds 14 residues, the cysteine and phenylalanine included. The DNA has 39 bases, all within the CDR3, and is read from base 1. The germline V gene (reference sequence) sets CDR1 to KGHPV and CDR2 to FQNQEV. Sequenced sample: lymph node tissue. The chain is assembled from TRBV26 and TRBJ2-7, with 11 bases matching TRBD2. The clonotype originates from a female BALB/c mouse given C57BL/6 T cells with graft-versus-host disease after an allogeneic hematopoietic cell transplant. The CDR3 sequence is CASSAGTGGYEQYF. Partial CDR3 DNA: TGTGCCAGCAGCGCCGGGACTGGGGGTTATGAACAGTAC.